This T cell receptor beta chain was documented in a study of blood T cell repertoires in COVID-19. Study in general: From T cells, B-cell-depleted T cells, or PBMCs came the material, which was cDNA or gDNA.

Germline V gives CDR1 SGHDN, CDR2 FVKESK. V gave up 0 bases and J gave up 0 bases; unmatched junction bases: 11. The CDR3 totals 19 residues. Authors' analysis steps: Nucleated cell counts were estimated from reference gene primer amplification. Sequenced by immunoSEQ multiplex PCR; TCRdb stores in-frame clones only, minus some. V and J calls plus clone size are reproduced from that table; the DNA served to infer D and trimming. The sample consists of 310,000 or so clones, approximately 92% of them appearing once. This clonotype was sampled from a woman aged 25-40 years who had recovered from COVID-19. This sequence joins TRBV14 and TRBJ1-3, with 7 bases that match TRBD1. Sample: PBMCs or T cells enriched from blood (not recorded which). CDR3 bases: TGTGCCAGCAGCCAAGATCTAAGAGACAGGGATTCCTCTGGAAACACCATATATTTT. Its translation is CASSQDLRDRDSSGNTIYF.